This TCR beta chain was retrieved from a study of monozygotic twins with inflammatory bowel disease. Each sample had eight separate cDNA synthesis reactions. UMIs that included a 6-nucleotide sample barcode were added by template switching, which took place during cDNA synthesis. TCRdb re-called the 5' RACE reads; one entry per CDR3 protein, DNA not given. The record lists around 220,000 distinct CDR3 sequences, of which the ten most abundant hold around 7.6%. The germline V gene has CDR1 SEHNR and CDR2 FQNEAQ (reference sequence). This CDR3 has 17 residues. Study-wide points: Fewer clonotypes were shared with others by IBD patients than by healthy twins, especially with disease activity.

Turning to this clonotype: Its antigen is unknown.

The specimen sequenced was blood. The clonotype originates from a human donor with ulcerative colitis or Crohn's disease, or a healthy co-twin of an affected twin (not recorded which). The chain has TRBV7-9 and TRBJ2-3; TCRdb designates TRBD2, a call that cannot be tested without DNA. CDR3 sequence: CASSRLGLAGIPDTQYF.